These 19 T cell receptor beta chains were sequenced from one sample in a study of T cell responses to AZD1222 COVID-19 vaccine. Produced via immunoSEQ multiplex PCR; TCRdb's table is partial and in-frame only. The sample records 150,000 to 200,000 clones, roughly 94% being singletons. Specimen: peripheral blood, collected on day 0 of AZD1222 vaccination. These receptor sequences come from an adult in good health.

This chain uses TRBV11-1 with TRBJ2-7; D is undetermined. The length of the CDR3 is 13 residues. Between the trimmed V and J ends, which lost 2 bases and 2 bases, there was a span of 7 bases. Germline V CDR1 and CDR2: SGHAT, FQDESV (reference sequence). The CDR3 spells CASSLNGAYEQYF. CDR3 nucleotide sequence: TGTGCCAGCAGCTTAAACGGAGCCTACGAGCAGTACTTC.

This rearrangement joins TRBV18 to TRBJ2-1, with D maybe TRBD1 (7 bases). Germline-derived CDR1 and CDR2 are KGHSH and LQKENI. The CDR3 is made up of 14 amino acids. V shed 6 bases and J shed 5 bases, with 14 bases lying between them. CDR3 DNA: TGTGCCAGCTCTCGGAGGGACAGCCACAATGAGCAGTTCTTC. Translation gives CASSRRDSHNEQFF.

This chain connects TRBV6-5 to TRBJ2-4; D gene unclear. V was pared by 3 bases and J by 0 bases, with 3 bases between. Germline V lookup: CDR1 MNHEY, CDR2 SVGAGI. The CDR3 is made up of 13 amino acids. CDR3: CASSYIAKNIQYF. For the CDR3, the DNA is TGTGCCAGCAGTTATATAGCCAAAAACATTCAGTACTTC.

CDR3 loop: CASSPPSGKLFF. The DNA for the CDR3 is TGTGCCAGCAGCCCCCCGTCCGGAAAACTGTTTTTT. The rearrangement joins TRBV7-9 to TRBJ1-4; D unresolved. The germline V gene encodes CDR1 SEHNR and CDR2 FQNEAQ (reference sequence). The CDR3 runs to 12 residues. V was clipped by 5 bases and J by 10 bases, with 11 bases between them.

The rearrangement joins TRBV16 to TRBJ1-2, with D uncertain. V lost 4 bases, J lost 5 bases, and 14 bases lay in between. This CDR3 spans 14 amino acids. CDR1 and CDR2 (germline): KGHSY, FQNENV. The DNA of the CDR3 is TGTGCCAGCAGCCTTCCGGGAGGGAGGTATGGCTACACCTTC. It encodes CASSLPGGRYGYTF.

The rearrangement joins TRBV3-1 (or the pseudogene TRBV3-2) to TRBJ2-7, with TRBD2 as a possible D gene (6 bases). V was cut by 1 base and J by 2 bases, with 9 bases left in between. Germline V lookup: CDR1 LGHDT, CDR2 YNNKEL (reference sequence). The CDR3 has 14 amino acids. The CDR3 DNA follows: TGTGCCAGCAGCCAAGCGGGGGAGGCCTACGAGCAGTACTTC. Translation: CASSQAGEAYEQYF.

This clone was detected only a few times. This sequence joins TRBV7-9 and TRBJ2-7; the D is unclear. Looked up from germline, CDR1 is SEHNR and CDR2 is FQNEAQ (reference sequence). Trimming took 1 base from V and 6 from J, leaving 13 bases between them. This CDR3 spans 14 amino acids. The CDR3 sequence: CASSLGGVPLEQYF. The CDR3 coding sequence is TGTGCCAGCAGCTTAGGAGGAGTTCCGCTCGAGCAGTACTTC.

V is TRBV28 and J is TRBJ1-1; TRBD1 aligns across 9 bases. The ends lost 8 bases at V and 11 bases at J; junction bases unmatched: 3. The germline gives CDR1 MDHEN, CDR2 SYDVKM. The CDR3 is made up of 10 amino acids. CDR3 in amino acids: CASSGTGAFF. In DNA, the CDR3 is TGTGCCAGCTCCGGGACAGGGGCTTTCTTT.

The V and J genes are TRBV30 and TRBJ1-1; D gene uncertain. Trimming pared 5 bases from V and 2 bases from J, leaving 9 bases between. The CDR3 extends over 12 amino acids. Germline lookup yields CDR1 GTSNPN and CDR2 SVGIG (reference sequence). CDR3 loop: CAWVALNTEAFF. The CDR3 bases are TGTGCCTGGGTGGCCCTTAACACTGAAGCTTTCTTT.

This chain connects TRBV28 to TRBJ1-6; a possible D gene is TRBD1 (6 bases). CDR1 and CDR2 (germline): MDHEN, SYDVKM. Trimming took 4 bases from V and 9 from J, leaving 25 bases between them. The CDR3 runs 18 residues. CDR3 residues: CASSYSTGRVISGSPLHF. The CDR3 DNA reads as TGTGCCAGCAGTTACTCAACAGGGAGGGTGATTAGCGGTTCACCCCTCCACTTT.

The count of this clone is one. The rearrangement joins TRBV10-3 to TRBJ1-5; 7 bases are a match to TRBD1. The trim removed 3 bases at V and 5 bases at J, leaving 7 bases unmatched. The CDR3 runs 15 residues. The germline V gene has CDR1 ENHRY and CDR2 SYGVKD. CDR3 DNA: TGTGCCATCAGTGATCCGGGACAGCCAGATCAGCCCCAGCATTTT. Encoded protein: CAISDPGQPDQPQHF.

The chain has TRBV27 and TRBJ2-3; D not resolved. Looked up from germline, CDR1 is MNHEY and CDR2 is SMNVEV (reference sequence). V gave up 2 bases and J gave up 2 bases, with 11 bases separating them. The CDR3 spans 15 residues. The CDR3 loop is CASSLLSIDTDTQYF. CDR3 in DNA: TGTGCCAGCAGTTTACTCTCGATCGACACAGATACGCAGTATTTT.

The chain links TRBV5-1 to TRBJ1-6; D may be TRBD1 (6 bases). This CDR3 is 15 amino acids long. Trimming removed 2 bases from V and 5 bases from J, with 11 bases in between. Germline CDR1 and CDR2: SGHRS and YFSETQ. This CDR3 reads CASSFLDRDNSPLHF. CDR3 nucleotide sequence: TGCGCCAGCAGCTTCTTGGACAGAGATAATTCACCCCTCCACTTT.

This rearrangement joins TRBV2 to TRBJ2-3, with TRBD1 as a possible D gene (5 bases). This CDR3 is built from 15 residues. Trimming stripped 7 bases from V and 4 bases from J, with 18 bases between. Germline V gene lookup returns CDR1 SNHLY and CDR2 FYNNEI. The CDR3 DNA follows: TGTGCCAGCAACGGAATAGGGGCAGTCGCAGATACGCAGTATTTT. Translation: CASNGIGAVADTQYF. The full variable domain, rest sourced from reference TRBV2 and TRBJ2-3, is EPEVTQTPSHQVTQMGQEVILRCVPISNHLYFYWYRQILGQKVEFLVSFYNNEISEKSEIFDDQFSVERPDGSNFTLKIRSTKLEDSAMYFCASNGIGAVADTQYFGPGTRLTVL.

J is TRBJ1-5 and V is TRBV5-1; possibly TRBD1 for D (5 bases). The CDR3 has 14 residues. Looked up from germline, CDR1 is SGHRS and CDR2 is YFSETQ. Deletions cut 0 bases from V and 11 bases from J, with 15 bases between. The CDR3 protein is CASSLDGGVGTQHF. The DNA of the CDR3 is TGCGCCAGCAGCTTGGATGGGGGAGTGGGGACCCAGCATTTT. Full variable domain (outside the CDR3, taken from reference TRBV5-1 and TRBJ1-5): KAGVTQTPRYLIKTRGQQVTLSCSPISGHRSVSWYQQTPGQGLQFLFEYFSETQRNKGNFPGRFSGRQFSNSRSEMNVSTLELGDSALYLCASSLDGGVGTQHFGDGTRLSIL.

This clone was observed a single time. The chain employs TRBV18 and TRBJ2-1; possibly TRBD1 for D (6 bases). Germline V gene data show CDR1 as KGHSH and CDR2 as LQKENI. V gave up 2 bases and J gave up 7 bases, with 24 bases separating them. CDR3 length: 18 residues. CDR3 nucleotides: TGTGCCAGCTCACCAACCAGGGGCGCGGTTGGGGGAAGGAATGAGCAGTTCTTC. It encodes CASSPTRGAVGGRNEQFF.

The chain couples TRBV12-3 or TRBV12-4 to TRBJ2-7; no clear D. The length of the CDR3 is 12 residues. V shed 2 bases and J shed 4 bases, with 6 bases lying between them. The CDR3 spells CASSLSFYEQYF. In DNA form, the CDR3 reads TGTGCCAGCAGTTTAAGTTTTTACGAGCAGTACTTC.

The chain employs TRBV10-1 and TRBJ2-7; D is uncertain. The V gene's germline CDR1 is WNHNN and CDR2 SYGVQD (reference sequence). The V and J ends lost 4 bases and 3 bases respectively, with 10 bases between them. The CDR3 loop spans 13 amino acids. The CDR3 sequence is CASSVKADYEQYF. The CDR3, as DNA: TGCGCCAGCAGTGTTAAGGCCGACTACGAGCAGTACTTC.

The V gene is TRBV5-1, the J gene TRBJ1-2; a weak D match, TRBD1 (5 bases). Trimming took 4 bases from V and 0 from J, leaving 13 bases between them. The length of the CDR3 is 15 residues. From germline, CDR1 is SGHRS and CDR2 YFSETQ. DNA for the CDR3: TGCGCCAGCAGCCCCGGGGCAGCGACTAACTATGGCTACACCTTC. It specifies CASSPGAATNYGYTF.